These 26 T cell receptor beta chains originate from one sample sequenced in a study of T cell repertoires in cytomegalovirus infection. TCRdb processed the reads anew with MiXCR; each CDR3 protein has one entry. The sample lists under 800,000 distinct CDR3 sequences, more than 20% occurring once. The source material was CD8+ T cells from PBMCs. Receptor source: a human donor in good health (CMV status not recorded). Some clones in this sample may be carry-over from other donors' samples.

This clonotype was found many times. The gene calls are TRBV5-5 and TRBJ2-4, with TRBD1 as a possible D gene (5 bases). The V and J ends lost 4 bases and 11 bases respectively, with 16 bases between them. Germline assignment: CDR1 SGHKS and CDR2 YYEKEE (reference sequence). CDR3 length: 13 residues. For the CDR3, the DNA is TGTGCCAGCAGCAGGACACCTCTAGAGCTTCAGTACTTC. This encodes CASSRTPLELQYF.

This clonotype was picked up many times. This sequence joins TRBV7-9 and TRBJ1-4; the D gene is possibly TRBD1 (6 bases). The CDR3 length is 14 residues. V gave up 5 bases and J gave up 3 bases, with 10 bases separating them. Germline V gene data show CDR1 as SEHNR and CDR2 as FQNEAQ (reference sequence). The CDR3 DNA is TGTGCCAGCAGCCGGGGGCCACCTAATGAAAAACTGTTTTTT. Encoded protein: CASSRGPPNEKLFF.

The chain joins TRBV20-1 to TRBJ2-7; 7 bases map to TRBD2. V was clipped by 6 bases and J by 2 bases; unmatched bases: 7. The CDR3 extends over 13 amino acids. CDR1 is DFQATT, CDR2 SNEGSKA, per germline (reference sequence). The CDR3 region is CSATGTNTYEQYF. The CDR3 DNA reads as TGCAGTGCCACGGGGACTAATACCTACGAGCAGTACTTC.

This clonotype has only one observation. Here the CDR3 DNA reads TGTGCCAGCAGTTGGACTAGCGGGGGGATCAATGAGCAGTTCTTC. It is translated as CASSWTSGGINEQFF. The V gene is TRBV28, the J gene TRBJ2-1, with 14 bases aligning to TRBD2. V lost 4 bases and J lost 6; bases outside the gene matches: 2. The CDR3 extends over 15 amino acids. In germline, CDR1 is MDHEN, CDR2 SYDVKM.

The chain has TRBV28 and TRBJ1-1; 11 bases align to TRBD1. Trimming at V came to 7 bases and at J to 5 bases, leaving 6 bases not matched to a gene. The CDR3 runs to 14 residues. Germline V lookup: CDR1 MDHEN, CDR2 SYDVKM. The CDR3 is CASTRGQGGTEAFF. CDR3 DNA sequence: TGTGCCAGCACTAGGGGACAGGGGGGGACTGAAGCTTTCTTT.

A few counts support this clonotype. The chain carries TRBV4-2 and TRBJ1-5; D is uncertain. Deletions cut 0 bases from V and 2 bases from J, with 14 bases between. CDR1 and CDR2 (germline): LGHNA, YNFKEQ. The CDR3 is made up of 17 amino acids. The CDR3 sequence is CASSQDHRHGGNQPQHF. The CDR3 region has the DNA TGTGCCAGCAGCCAAGATCATCGGCACGGTGGCAATCAGCCCCAGCATTTT.

V is TRBV6-4 and J is TRBJ2-3; 11 bases agree with TRBD2. The CDR3 has 16 amino acids. V gave up 5 bases and J gave up 4 bases; unmatched junction bases: 8. The germline V gene has CDR1 MRHNA and CDR2 SNTAGT. CDR3 nucleotides: TGTGCCAGCAGTAGGCTAGCGGGGGGCCGGGCAGATACGCAGTATTTT. It translates to CASSRLAGGRADTQYF.

This clonotype was observed many times. The chain combines TRBV12-3 or TRBV12-4 with TRBJ1-1, with D hard to call. There are 12 residues in the CDR3. Trimming pared 4 bases from V and 7 bases from J, leaving 10 bases between. CDR3 sequence reads: CASSSGRLEAFF. The CDR3 nucleotides are TGTGCCAGCAGTTCCGGACGTCTTGAAGCTTTCTTT.

In this sample, this clonotype turned up many times. V is TRBV7-2 and J is TRBJ1-1, with 8 nucleotides matching TRBD1. V dropped 2 bases and J dropped 8; count of bases not matched to a gene: 4. The germline V gene encodes CDR1 SGHTA and CDR2 FQGNSA. The CDR3 has 13 residues. DNA for the CDR3: TGTGCCAGCAGCTTATTGGACAGGGAAGAAGCTTTCTTT. Residues: CASSLLDREEAFF.

A remark on this clonotype: At one boundary the junction diverges from the germline segment, which might be a read error. The chain links TRBV7-6 to TRBJ2-1, with TRBD2 identical over 10 bases. The CDR3 loop spans 16 amino acids. CDR1 and CDR2 from the germline V gene are SGHVS and FNYEAQ. DNA for the CDR3: TGTGCTAGCAGCCATTATAGCGGGGGGCCTGAAAATGAGCAGTTCTTC. Translated: CASSHYSGGPENEQFF.

CDR3 bases: TGTGCCACCAGTGACCGGGGCCACATTCAGTACTTC. Translation gives CATSDRGHIQYF. The gene calls are TRBV24-1 and TRBJ2-4, with D perhaps TRBD1 or TRBD2 (5 bases each). V lost 4 bases and J lost 8, with 8 bases in between. The CDR3 covers 12 residues. CDR1 and CDR2 from the germline V gene are KGHDR and SFDVKD.

The genes are TRBV6-2 or TRBV6-3 and TRBJ2-7; TRBD2 might be the D (6 bases). Germline V gene lookup returns CDR1 MNHEY and CDR2 SVGEGT. V dropped 7 bases and J dropped 0 bases, with 16 bases sitting between them. This CDR3 comprises 15 residues. The CDR3 coding sequence is TGTGCCAGCACTCCGGGACTTTCCTTCTCCTACGAGCAGTACTTC. This encodes CASTPGLSFSYEQYF.

This clonotype was detected ten times or more. The V gene is TRBV7-2, the J gene TRBJ2-1; 13 bases are a match to TRBD2. Germline V gene data show CDR1 as SGHTA and CDR2 as FQGNSA. CDR3 size: 17 residues. The V segment lost 1 base and the J segment 6 bases; nucleotides outside the gene matches: 6. Here the CDR3 reads CASSLGRLAGGFNEQFF. The CDR3 region has the DNA TGTGCCAGCAGCTTAGGAAGACTAGCGGGGGGATTCAATGAGCAGTTCTTC.

This clonotype occurred many times. This chain joins TRBV7-9 and TRBJ2-5; D may match TRBD1 or TRBD2 (5 bases each). This CDR3 has 14 residues. V dropped 0 bases and J dropped 4 bases, with 9 bases sitting between them. CDR1 is SEHNR and CDR2 is FQNEAQ in the germline V gene (reference sequence). The CDR3 loop is CASSLAGDPETQYF. CDR3 nucleotide sequence: TGTGCCAGCAGCTTAGCAGGGGACCCAGAGACCCAGTACTTC.

The sample holds a few counts of this clonotype. V usage is TRBV28 and J usage is TRBJ1-1; 7 bases line up with TRBD1. The CDR3 totals 16 residues. With V trimmed by 6 bases and J by 1 base, 11 bases remained unmatched. CDR1 and CDR2 from the germline V gene are MDHEN and SYDVKM. CDR3 nucleotides: TGTGCCAGCAGATCCATCGGGACAGCGAAGAACACTGAAGCTTTCTTT. It yields the protein CASRSIGTAKNTEAFF.

Many counts were recorded for this clonotype. V is TRBV29-1 and J is TRBJ1-2, with 7 positions matching TRBD1. The V and J ends lost 4 bases and 3 bases, in that order; junction bases with no gene match: 2. Germline V gene sequence: CDR1 SQVTM, CDR2 ANQGSEA. The length of the CDR3 is 12 residues. The CDR3 DNA is TGCAGCGTTGCCAGGGGGGACTATGGCTACACCTTC. It specifies CSVARGDYGYTF.

This clonotype has only a few counts. The rearrangement joins TRBV28 to TRBJ1-5; D is possibly TRBD1 (5 bases). The germline V gene has CDR1 MDHEN and CDR2 SYDVKM. Trimming shortened V by 6 bases and J by 3 bases, and 12 bases separated the two germline ends. This CDR3 comprises 14 residues. CDR3 DNA: TGTGCCAGCAGGGTCGACAGCCTCAATCAGCCCCAGCATTTT. This codes for CASRVDSLNQPQHF.

This clonotype was seen just once. The chain recombines TRBV6-6 with TRBJ1-1, with 10 bases lining up with TRBD1. The CDR3 totals 16 residues. The germline gives CDR1 MNHNY, CDR2 SVGAGI (reference sequence). The junction had 8 bases not matched to a gene; V was cut back by 4 bases and J by 3 bases. The DNA of the CDR3 is TGTGCCAGCAGTTTCTCTAGGACAGGGGGTGACACTGAAGCTTTCTTT. Encoded protein: CASSFSRTGGDTEAFF.

The rearrangement links TRBV5-1 to TRBJ1-2; 8 nucleotides agree with TRBD1. There are 15 residues in the CDR3. Looked up from germline, CDR1 is SGHRS and CDR2 is YFSETQ. Trimming cost V 4 bases and J 4 bases; bases outside gene matches: 9. The CDR3 DNA reads TGCGCCAGCAGCCATGACAGGGGCCGATCCTATGGCTACACCTTC. This codes for CASSHDRGRSYGYTF.

This clonotype occurred once. The chain carries TRBV29-1 and TRBJ2-3, with TRBD1 identical over 11 bases. Germline V CDR1 and CDR2: SQVTM, ANQGSEA. V was pared by 7 bases and J by 4 bases, with 7 bases of the junction left unmatched. This CDR3 comprises 14 residues. In DNA, the CDR3 is TGCAGCGATAGGACAGGGGGCGAGGCAGATACGCAGTATTTT. Translated: CSDRTGGEADTQYF.

This clonotype was picked up many times. The chain recombines TRBV19 with TRBJ2-1, with a possible D match to TRBD1 (6 bases). The germline gives CDR1 LNHDA, CDR2 SQIVND (reference sequence). The CDR3 covers 15 residues. Trimming took off 6 bases at V and 1 base at J, with 13 bases between the two ends. In DNA form, the CDR3 reads TGTGCCAGTAGATCATCGGGACAATCCTACAATGAGCAGTTCTTC. Its translation: CASRSSGQSYNEQFF.

This clonotype has a count of ten or more. The chain links TRBV7-2 to TRBJ2-3; D is undetermined. Trimming removed 4 bases from V and 1 base from J, with 12 bases in between. This CDR3 contains 15 residues. Germline lookup yields CDR1 SGHTA and CDR2 FQGNSA. CDR3 DNA: TGTGCCAGCAGCTATAGGAATTCAGGCACAGATACGCAGTATTTT. Amino acids: CASSYRNSGTDTQYF. The complete variable domain, with remaining parts taken from reference TRBV7-2 and TRBJ2-3, reads GAGVSQSPSNKVTEKGKDVELRCDPISGHTALYWYRQSLGQGLEFLIYFQGNSAPDKSGLPSDRFSAERTGGSVSTLTIQRTQQEDSAVYLCASSYRNSGTDTQYFGPGTRLTVL.

The rearrangement links TRBV29-1 to TRBJ1-4; no clear D gene. The CDR3 is 10 residues long. Germline assignment: CDR1 SQVTM and CDR2 ANQGSEA. The germline V and J ends were trimmed by 7 bases and 7 bases, with 7 bases remaining between them. Written as DNA, the CDR3 is TGCAGCGCCCGGGTTGAAAAACTGTTTTTT. Translating it yields CSARVEKLFF.

In its sample, this clonotype was seen a few times. V and J are TRBV20-1 and TRBJ1-5; D is possibly TRBD1 (6 bases). This CDR3 spans 14 amino acids. Per the germline V gene, CDR1 is DFQATT and CDR2 is SNEGSKA (reference sequence). Trimming cost V 5 bases and J 3 bases, with 14 bases left between them. For the CDR3, the DNA is TGCAGTGCTCCGATACAGGGTTACAATCAGCCCCAGCATTTT. It encodes CSAPIQGYNQPQHF.

This clonotype has more than one count but fewer than ten. This chain uses TRBV20-1 with TRBJ2-1; 12 positions match TRBD2. The CDR3 consists of 15 residues. Trimming cost V 5 bases and J 2 bases; bases outside gene matches: 4. Germline values: CDR1 DFQATT, CDR2 SNEGSKA (reference sequence). This CDR3 reads CSASSSGGAYNEQFF. Here the CDR3 DNA reads TGCAGTGCTTCTTCTAGCGGGGGGGCCTACAATGAGCAGTTCTTC.

The V call is TRBV4-2, the J call TRBJ1-1, with D unresolved. V shed 4 bases and J shed 8 bases, with 11 bases lying between them. Germline V CDR1 and CDR2: LGHNA, YNFKEQ. This CDR3 spans 12 amino acids. DNA for the CDR3: TGTGCCAGCAGCCTTACCGACGGCGAAGCTTTCTTT. Encoded protein: CASSLTDGEAFF.